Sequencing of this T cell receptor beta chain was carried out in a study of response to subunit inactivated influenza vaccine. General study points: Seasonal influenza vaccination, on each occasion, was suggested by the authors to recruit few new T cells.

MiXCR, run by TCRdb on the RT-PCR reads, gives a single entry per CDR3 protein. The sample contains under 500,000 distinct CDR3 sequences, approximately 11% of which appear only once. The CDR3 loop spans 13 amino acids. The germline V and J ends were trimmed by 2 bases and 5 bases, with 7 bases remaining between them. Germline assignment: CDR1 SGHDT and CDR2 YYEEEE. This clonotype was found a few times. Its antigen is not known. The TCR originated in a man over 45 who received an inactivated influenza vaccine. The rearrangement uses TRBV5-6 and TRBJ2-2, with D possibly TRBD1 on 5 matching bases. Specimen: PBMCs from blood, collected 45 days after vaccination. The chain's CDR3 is CASSFPGTGELFF. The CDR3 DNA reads TGTGCCAGCAGCTTCCCAGGGACCGGGGAGCTGTTTTTT. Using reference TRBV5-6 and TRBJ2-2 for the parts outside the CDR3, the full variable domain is DAGVTQSPTHLIKTRGQQVTLRCSPKSGHDTVSWYQQALGQGPQFIFQYYEEEERQRGNFPDRFSGHQFPNYSSELNVNALLLGDSALYLCASSFPGTGELFFGEGSRLTVL.